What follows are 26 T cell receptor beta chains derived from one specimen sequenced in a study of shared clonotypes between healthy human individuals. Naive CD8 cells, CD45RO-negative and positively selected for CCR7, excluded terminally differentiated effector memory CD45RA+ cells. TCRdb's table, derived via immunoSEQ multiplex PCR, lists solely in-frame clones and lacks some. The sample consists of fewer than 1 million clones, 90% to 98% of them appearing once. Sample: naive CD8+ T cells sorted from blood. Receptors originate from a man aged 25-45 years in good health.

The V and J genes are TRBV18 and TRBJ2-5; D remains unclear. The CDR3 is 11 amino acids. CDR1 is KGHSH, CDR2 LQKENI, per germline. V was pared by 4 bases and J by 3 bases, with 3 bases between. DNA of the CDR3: TGTGCCAGCTCACGCGAAGAGACCCAGTACTTC. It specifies CASSREETQYF. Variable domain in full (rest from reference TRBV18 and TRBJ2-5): NAGVMQNPRHLVRRRGQEARLRCSPMKGHSHVYWYRQLPEEGLKFMVYLQKENIIDESGMPKERFSAEFPKEGPSILRIQQVVRGDSAAYFCASSREETQYFGPGTRLLVL.

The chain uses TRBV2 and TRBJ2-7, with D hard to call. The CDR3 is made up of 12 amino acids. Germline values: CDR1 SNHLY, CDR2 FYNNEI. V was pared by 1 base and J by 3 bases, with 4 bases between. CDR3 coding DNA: TGTGCCAGCAGTGAAGTTTTCTACGAGCAGTACTTC. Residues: CASSEVFYEQYF.

The CDR3 DNA reads TGTGCCAGCAGCTTAGCGGGTGGACAGGGTGACGCTTTCTTT. As protein: CASSLAGGQGDAFF. The V gene is TRBV7-6, the J gene TRBJ1-1; TRBD1 aligns across 8 bases. V lost 0 bases, J lost 11 bases, and 8 bases stayed unmatched. CDR1 and CDR2 (germline): SGHVS, FNYEAQ. CDR3 length: 14 residues.

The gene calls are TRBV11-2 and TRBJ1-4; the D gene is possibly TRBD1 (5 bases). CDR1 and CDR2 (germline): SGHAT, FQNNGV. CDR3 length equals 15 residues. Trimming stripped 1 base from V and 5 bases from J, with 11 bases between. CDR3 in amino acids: CASSLGWDGNEKLFF. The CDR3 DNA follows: TGTGCCAGCAGCTTAGGGTGGGACGGGAATGAAAAACTGTTTTTT.

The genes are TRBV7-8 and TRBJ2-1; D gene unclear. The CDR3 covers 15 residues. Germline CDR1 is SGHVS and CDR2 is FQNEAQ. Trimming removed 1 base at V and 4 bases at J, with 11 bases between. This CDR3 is CASSLERRPYNEQFF. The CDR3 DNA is TGTGCCAGCAGCTTAGAGCGCCGCCCGTACAATGAGCAGTTCTTC.

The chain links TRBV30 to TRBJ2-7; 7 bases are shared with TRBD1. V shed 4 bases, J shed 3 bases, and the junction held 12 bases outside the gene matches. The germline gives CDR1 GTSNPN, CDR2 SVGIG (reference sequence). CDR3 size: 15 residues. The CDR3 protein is CAWNLGTVLLYEQYF. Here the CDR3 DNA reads TGTGCCTGGAACCTCGGGACAGTCCTCCTCTACGAGCAGTACTTC.

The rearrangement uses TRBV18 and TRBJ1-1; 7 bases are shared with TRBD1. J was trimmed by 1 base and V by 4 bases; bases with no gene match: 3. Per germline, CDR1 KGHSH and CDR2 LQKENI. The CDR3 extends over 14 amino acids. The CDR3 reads CASSLGQQNTEAFF. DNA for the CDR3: TGTGCCAGCTCACTGGGACAGCAGAACACTGAAGCTTTCTTT.

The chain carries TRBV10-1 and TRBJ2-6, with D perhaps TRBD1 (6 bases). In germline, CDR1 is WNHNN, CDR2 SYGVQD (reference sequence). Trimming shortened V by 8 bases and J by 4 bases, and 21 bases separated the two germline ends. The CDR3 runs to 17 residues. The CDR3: CASGRQVLSLGANVLTF. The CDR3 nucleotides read TGCGCCAGCGGCAGACAGGTCCTTTCTTTGGGGGCCAACGTCCTGACTTTC.

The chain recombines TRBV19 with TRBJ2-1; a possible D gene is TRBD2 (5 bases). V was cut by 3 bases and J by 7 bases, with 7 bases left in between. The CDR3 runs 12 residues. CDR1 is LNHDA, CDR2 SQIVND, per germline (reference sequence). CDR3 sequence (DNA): TGTGCCAGTAGTATTAGAGGGAATGAGCAGTTCTTC. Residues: CASSIRGNEQFF.

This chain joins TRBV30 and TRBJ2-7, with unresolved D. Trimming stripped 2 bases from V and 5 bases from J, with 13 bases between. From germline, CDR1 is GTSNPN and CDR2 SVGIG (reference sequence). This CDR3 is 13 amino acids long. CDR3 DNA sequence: TGTGCCTGGAGTAGACTCTTAGGGAACGAGCAGTACTTC. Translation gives CAWSRLLGNEQYF.

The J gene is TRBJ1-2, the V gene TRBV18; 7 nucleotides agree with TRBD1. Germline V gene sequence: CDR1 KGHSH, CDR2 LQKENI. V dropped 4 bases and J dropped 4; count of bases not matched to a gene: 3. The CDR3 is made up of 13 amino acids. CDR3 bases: TGTGCCAGCTCACGACAGGGAGGCTATGGCTACACCTTC. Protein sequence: CASSRQGGYGYTF.

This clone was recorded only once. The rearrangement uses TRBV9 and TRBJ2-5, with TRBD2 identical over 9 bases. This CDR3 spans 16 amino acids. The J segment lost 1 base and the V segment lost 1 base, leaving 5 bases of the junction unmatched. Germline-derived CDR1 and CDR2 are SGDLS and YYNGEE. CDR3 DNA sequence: TGTGCCAGCAGCGTATTAGCGGGAGAAGGCCAAGAGACCCAGTACTTC. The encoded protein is CASSVLAGEGQETQYF.

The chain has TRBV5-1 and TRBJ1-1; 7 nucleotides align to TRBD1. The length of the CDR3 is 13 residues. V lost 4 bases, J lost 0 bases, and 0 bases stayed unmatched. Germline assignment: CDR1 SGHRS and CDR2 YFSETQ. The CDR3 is CASSTGVNTEAFF. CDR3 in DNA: TGCGCCAGCAGCACAGGGGTGAACACTGAAGCTTTCTTT.

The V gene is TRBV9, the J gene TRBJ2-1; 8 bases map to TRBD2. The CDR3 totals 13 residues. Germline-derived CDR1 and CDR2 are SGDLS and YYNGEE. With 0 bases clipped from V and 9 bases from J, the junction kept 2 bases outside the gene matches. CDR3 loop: CASSVVSGSEQFF. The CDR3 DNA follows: TGTGCCAGCAGCGTAGTCAGCGGGAGTGAGCAGTTCTTC. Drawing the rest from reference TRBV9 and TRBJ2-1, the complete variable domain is DSGVTQTPKHLITATGQRVTLRCSPRSGDLSVYWYQQSLDQGLQFLIQYYNGEERAKGNILERFSAQQFPDLHSELNLSSLELGDSALYFCASSVVSGSEQFFGPGTRLTVL.

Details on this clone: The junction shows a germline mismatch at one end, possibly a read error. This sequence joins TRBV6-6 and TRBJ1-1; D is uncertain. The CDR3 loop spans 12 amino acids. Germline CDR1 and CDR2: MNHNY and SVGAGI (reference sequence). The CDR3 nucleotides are TGTGCCAGCAGTTACACAAACATTGAAGCTTTCTTT. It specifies CASSYTNIEAFF.

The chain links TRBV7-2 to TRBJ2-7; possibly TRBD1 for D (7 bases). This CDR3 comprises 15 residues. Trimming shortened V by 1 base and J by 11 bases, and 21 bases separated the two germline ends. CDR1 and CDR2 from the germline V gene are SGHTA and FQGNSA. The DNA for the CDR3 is TGTGCCAGCAGCTTAGGGGACAGCTGGCGGGAAGAGAAGTACTTC. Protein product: CASSLGDSWREEKYF.

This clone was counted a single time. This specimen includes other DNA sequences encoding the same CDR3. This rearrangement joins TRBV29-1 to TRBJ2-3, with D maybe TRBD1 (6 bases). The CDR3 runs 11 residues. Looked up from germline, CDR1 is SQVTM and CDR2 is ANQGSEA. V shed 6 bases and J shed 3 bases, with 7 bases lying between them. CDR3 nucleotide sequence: TGCAGCGTCCAGGGGACAGATACGCAGTATTTT. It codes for CSVQGTDTQYF.

CDR3 amino acids: CASSWRAQGTGQPQHF. The CDR3 DNA is TGTGCCAGCAGTTGGAGGGCACAGGGGACAGGTCAGCCCCAGCATTTT. The chain employs TRBV6-5 and TRBJ1-5; 8 nucleotides line up with TRBD1. This CDR3 is built from 16 residues. Germline CDR1 is MNHEY and CDR2 is SVGAGI. V was clipped by 4 bases and J by 6 bases; unmatched bases: 11.

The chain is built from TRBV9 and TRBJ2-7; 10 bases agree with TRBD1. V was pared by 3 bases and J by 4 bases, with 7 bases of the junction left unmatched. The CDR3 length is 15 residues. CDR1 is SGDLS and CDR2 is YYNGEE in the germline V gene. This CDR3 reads CASSEGQGNAYEQYF. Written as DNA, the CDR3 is TGTGCCAGCAGCGAGGGACAGGGGAACGCGTACGAGCAGTACTTC.

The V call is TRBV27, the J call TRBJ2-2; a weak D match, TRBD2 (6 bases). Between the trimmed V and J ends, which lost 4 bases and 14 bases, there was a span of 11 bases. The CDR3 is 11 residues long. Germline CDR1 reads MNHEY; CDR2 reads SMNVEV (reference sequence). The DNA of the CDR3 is TGTGCCAGCAGTTACGACGGGAGCCTGTTTTTT. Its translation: CASSYDGSLFF.

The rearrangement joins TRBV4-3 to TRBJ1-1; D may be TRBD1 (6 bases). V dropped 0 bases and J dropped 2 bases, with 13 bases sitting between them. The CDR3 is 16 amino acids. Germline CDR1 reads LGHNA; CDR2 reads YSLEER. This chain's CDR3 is CASSQDQTGYNTEAFF. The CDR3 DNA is TGCGCCAGCAGCCAAGACCAGACAGGATATAACACTGAAGCTTTCTTT.

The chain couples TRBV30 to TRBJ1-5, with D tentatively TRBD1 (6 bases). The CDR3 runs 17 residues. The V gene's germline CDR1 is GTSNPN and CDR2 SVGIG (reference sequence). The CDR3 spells CALLERGSLYSNQPQHF. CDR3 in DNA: TGTGCTTTACTAGAAAGGGGGAGCCTCTATAGCAATCAGCCCCAGCATTTT.

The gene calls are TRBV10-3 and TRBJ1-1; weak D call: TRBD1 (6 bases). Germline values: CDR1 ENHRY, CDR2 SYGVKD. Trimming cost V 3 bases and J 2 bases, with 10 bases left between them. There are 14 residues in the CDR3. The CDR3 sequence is CAISEGQFNTEAFF. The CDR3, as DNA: TGTGCCATCAGTGAAGGACAGTTCAACACTGAAGCTTTCTTT.

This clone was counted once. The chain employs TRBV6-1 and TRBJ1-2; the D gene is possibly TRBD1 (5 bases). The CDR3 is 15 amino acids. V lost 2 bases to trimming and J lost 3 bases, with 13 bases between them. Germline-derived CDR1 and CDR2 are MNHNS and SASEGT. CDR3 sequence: CASSEKGEPHYGYTF. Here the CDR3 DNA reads TGTGCCAGCAGTGAAAAAGGGGAACCCCACTATGGCTACACCTTC.

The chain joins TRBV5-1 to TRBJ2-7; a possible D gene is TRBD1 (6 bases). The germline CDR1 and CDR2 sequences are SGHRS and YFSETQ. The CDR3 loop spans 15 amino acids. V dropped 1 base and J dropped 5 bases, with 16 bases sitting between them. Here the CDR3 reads CASSLLPQGSDEQYF. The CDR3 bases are TGCGCCAGCAGCTTGTTGCCACAGGGTTCCGACGAGCAGTACTTC.

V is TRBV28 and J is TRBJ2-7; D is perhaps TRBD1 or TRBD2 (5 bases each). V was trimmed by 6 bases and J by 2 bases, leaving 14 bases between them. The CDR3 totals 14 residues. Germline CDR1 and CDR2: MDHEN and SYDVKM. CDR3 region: CASRQWGRTYEQYF. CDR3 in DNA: TGTGCCAGCAGACAGTGGGGACGCACCTACGAGCAGTACTTC.